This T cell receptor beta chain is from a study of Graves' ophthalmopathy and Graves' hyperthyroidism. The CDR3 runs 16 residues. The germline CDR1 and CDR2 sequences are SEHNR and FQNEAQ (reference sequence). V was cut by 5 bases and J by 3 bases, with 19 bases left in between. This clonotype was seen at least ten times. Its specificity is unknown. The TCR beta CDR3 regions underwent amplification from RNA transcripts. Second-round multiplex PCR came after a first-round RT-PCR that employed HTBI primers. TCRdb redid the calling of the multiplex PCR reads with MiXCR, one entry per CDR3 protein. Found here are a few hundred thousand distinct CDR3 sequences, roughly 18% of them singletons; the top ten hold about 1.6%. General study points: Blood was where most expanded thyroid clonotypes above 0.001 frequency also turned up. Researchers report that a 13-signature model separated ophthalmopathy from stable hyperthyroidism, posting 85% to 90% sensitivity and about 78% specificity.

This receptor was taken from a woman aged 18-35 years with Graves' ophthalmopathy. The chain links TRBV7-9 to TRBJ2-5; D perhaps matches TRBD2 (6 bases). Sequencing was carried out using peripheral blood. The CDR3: CASSAPTPRTKETQYF. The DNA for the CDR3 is TGTGCCAGCAGCGCGCCCACCCCCCGGACTAAAGAGACCCAGTACTTC.